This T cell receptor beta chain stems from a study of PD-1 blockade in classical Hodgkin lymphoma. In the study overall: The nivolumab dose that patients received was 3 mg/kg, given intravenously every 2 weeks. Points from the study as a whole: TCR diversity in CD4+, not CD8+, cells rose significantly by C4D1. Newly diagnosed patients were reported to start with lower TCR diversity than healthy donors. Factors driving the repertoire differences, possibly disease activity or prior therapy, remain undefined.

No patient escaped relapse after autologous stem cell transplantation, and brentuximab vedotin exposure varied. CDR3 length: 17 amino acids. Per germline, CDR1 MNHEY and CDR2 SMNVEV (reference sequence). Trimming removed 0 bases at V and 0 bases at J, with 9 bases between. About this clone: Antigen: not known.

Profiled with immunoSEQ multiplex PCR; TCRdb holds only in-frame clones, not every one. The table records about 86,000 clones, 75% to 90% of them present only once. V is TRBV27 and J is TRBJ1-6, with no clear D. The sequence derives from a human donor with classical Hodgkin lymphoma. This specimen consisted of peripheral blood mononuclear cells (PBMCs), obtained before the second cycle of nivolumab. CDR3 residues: CASSLSAEDSYNSPLHF. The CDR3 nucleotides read TGTGCCAGCAGTTTATCAGCCGAGGACTCCTATAATTCACCCCTCCACTTT.